This paragraph covers one T cell receptor beta chain sequence. The antigen is undetermined. The V and J ends lost 0 bases and 4 bases, in that order; junction bases with no gene match: 6. This CDR3 is built from 16 residues. Looked up from germline, CDR1 is SGHTA and CDR2 is FQGTGA. Terminally differentiated effector memory CD45RA+ cells were excluded from the naive CD8 cells, which were CD45RO-negative and positively selected for CCR7. Donors had no recently reported acute infections or vaccinations and were HIV-negative. Donors were Caucasian adults residing in Nashville, Tennessee, USA. This record comes from a study of shared clonotypes between healthy human individuals. Per the original methods: Junction-only sequences without quality scores came from ImmunoSEQ, so filtering differed. Method: immunoSEQ multiplex PCR; TCRdb's copy keeps in-frame clones and lacks some. D and trimming come from the DNA, and the V and J calls and clone size come from that table. Of about 2.1 million clones in the sample, around 93% were seen once.

The study's findings and limits: Compared with memory subsets, naive subsets generally had larger estimated richness.

Specimen: naive CD8+ T cells from PBMCs. This clonotype was sampled from a man aged 18 to 29 in good health. Some clones in this sample may be carry-over from other donors' samples. The rearrangement joins TRBV7-3 to TRBJ2-3, with TRBD2 matching over 8 bases. The CDR3 DNA reads as TGTGCCAGCAGCTTAACAACGGGAGGGATCCCAGATACGCAGTATTTT. This encodes CASSLTTGGIPDTQYF.